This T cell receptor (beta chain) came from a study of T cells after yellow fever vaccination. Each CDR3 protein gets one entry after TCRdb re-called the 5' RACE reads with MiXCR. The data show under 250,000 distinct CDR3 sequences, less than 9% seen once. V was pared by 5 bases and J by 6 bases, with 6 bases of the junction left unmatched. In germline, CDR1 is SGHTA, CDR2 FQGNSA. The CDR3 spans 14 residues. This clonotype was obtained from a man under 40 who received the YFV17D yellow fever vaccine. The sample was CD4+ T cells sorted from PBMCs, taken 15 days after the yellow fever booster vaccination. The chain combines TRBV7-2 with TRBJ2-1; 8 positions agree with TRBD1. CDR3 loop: CASSAGGASNEQFF. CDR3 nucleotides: TGTGCCAGCAGCGCAGGGGGCGCTAGCAATGAGCAGTTCTTC. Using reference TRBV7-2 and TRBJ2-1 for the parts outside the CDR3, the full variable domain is GAGVSQSPSNKVTEKGKDVELRCDPISGHTALYWYRQSLGQGLEFLIYFQGNSAPDKSGLPSDRFSAERTGGSVSTLTIQRTQQEDSAVYLCASSAGGASNEQFFGPGTRLTVL.